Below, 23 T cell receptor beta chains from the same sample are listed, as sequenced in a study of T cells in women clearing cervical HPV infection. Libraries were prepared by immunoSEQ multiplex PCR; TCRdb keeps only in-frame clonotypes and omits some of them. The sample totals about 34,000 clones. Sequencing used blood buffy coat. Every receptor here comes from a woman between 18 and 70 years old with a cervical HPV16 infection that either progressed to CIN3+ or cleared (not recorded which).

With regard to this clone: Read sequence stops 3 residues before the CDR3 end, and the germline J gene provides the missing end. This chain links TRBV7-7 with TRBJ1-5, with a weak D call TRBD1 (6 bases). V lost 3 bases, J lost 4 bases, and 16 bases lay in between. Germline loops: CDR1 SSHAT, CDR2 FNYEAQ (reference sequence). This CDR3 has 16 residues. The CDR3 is CASSLGATLTNQPQHF. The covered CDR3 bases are TGTGCCAGCAGCTTGGGGGCAACTTTGACTAATCAGCCC.

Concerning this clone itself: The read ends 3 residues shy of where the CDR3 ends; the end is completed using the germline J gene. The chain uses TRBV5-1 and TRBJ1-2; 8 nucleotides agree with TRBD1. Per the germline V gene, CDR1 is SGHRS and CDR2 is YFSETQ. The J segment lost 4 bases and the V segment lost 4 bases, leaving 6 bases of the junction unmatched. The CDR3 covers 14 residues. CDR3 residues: CASSREDRAYGYTF. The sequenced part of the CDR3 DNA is TGCGCCAGCAGCCGCGAGGACAGGGCCTATGGC.

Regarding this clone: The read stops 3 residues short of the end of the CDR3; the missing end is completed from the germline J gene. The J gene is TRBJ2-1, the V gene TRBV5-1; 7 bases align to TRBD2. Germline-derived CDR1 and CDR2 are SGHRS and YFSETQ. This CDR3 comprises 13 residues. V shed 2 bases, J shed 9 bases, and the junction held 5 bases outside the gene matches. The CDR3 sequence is CASSFQRGGEQFF. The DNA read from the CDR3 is TGCGCCAGCAGCTTCCAGCGGGGCGGTGAG.

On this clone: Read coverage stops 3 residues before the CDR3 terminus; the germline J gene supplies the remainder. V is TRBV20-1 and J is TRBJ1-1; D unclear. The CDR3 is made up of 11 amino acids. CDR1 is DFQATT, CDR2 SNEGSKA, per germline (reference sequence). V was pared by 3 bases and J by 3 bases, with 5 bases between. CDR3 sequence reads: CSASRDTEAFF. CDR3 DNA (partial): TGCAGTGCTAGCCGGGACACTGAA.

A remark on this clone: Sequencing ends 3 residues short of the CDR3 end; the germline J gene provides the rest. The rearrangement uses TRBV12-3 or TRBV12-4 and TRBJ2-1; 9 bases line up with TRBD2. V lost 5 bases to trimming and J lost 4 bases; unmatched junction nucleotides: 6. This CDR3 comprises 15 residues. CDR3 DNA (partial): TGTGCCAGCAGTCCCACTAGCGGGTCATACAATGAG. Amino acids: CASSPTSGSYNE. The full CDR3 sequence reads CASSPTSGSYNEQFF.

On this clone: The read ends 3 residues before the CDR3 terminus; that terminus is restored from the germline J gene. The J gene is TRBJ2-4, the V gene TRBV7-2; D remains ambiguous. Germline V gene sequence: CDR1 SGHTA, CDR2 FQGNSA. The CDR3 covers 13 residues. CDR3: CASSSPLLYGQYF. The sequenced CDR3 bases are TGTGCCAGCAGCTCGCCCCTACTCTATGGT.

The covered CDR3 bases are TGTGCCACCCGCGGACAGGGATGGGGTAATCAGCCG. Amino acids: CATRGQGWGNQP. The full CDR3 sequence reads CATRGQGWGNQPQYF. The rearrangement uses TRBV19 and TRBJ2-3, with 8 bases that match TRBD1. The CDR3 goes on 3 residues after the read ends, and that part is filled in from the germline J gene. The CDR3 length is 15 residues. Germline V gene lookup returns CDR1 LNHDA and CDR2 SQIVND (reference sequence).

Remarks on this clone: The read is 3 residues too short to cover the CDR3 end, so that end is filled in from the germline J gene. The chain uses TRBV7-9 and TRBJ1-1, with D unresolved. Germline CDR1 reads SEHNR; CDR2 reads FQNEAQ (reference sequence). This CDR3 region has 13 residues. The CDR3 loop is CASSQLAGRKAFF. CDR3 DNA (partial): TGTGCCAGCAGCCAACTAGCGGGGAGAAAG.

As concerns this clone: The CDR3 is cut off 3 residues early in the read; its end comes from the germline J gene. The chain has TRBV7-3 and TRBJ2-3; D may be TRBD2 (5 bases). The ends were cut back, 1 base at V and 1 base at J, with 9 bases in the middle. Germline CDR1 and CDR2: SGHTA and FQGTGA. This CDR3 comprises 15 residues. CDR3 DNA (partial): TGTGCCAGCAGCTTAAGAGGGTTGGGCACAGATACG. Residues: CASSLRGLGTDT. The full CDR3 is CASSLRGLGTDTQYF.

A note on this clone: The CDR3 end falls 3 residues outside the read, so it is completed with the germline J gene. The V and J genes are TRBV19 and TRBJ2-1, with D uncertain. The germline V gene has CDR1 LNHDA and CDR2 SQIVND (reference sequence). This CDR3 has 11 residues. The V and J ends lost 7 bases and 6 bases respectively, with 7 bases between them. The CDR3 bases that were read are TGTGCCAGTACGGGTTTCAATGAG. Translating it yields CASTGFNE. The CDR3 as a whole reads CASTGFNEQFF.

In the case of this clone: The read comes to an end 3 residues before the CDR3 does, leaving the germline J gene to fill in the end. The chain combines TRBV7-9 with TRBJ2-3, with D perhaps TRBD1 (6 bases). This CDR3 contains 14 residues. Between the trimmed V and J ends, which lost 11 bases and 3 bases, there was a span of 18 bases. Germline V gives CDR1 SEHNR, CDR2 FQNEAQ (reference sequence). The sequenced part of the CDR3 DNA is TGTGCCTGCGTAGAGGGGGTAAGAACAGATACG. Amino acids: CACVEGVRTDT. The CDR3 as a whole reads CACVEGVRTDTQYF.

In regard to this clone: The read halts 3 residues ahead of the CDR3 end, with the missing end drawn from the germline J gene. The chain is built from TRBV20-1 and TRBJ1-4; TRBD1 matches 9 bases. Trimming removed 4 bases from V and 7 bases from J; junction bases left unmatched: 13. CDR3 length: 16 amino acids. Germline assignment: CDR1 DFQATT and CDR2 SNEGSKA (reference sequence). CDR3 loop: CSATRDREGWGEKLFF. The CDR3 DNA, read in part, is TGCAGTGCTACCCGGGACAGGGAGGGTTGGGGTGAAAAA.

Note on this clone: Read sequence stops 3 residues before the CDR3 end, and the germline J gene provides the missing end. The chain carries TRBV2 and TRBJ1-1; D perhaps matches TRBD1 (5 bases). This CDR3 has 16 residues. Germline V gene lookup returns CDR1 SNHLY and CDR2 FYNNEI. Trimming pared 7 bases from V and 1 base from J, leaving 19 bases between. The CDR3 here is CASKGPRYRQNTEAFF. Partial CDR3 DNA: TGTGCCAGCAAGGGCCCCAGGTACAGGCAGAACACTGAA.

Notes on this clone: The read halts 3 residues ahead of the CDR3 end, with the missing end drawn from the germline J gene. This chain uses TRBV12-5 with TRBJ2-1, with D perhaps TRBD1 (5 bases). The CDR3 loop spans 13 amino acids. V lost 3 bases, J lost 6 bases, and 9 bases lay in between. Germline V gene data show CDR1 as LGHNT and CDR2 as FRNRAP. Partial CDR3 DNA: TGTGCTAGTGGTTTAGGGGCCATCAATGAG. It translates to CASGLGAINE. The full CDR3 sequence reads CASGLGAINEQFF.

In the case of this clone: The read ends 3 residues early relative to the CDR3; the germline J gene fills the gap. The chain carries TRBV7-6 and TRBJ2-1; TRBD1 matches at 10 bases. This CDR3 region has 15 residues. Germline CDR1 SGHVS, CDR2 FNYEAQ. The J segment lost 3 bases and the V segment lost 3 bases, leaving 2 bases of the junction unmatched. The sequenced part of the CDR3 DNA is TGTGCCAGCAGCTTGACAGGGGGCGGCTACAATGAG. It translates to CASSLTGGGYNE. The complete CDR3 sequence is CASSLTGGGYNEQFF.

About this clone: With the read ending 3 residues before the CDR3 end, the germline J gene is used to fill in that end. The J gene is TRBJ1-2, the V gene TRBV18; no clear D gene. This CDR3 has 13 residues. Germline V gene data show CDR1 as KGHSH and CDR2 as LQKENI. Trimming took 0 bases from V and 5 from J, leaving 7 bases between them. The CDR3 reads CASSPPYQYGYTF. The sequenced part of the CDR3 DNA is TGTGCCAGCTCACCACCGTATCAGTATGGC. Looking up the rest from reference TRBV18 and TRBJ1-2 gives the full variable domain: NAGVMQNPRHLVRRRGQEARLRCSPMKGHSHVYWYRQLPEEGLKFMVYLQKENIIDESGMPKERFSAEFPKEGPSILRIQQVVRGDSAAYFCASSPPYQYGYTFGSGTRLTVV.

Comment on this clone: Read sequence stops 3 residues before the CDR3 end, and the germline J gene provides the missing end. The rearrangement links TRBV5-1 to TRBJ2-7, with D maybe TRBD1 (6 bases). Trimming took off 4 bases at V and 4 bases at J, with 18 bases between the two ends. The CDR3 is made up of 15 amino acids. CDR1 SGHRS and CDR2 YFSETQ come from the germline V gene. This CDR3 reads CASSGYFGTRYEQYF. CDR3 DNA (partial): TGCGCCAGCAGCGGATACTTCGGGACACGTTACGAG.

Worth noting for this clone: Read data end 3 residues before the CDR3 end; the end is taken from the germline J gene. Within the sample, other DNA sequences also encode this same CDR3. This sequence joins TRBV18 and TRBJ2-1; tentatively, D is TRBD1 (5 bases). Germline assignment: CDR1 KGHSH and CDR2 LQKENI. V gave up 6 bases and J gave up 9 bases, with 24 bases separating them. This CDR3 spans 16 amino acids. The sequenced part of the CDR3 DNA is TGTGCCAGCTCCCCCCCCTGGGCAGGGTACCAGGGTGAG. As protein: CASSPPWAGYQGE. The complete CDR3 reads CASSPPWAGYQGEQFF.

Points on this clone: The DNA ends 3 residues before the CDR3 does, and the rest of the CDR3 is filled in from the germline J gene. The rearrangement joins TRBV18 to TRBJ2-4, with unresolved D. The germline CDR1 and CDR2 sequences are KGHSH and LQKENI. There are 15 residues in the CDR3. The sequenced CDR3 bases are TGTGCCAGCTCATTAAACTACCAAGAAAACTATGGT. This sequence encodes CASSLNYQENYG. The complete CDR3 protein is CASSLNYQENYGQYF. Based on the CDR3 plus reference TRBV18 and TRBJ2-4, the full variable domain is NAGVMQNPRHLVRRRGQEARLRCSPMKGHSHVYWYRQLPEEGLKFMVYLQKENIIDESGMPKERFSAEFPKEGPSILRIQQVVRGDSAAYFCASSLNYQENYGQYFGAGTRLSVL.

Partial CDR3 DNA: TGTGCCAGCAGTGCCCGGGACAGGGGTTATGGT. This encodes CASSARDRGYG. In full, the CDR3 is CASSARDRGYGQYF. This rearrangement joins TRBV6-1 to TRBJ2-4; TRBD1 matches 10 bases. The read falls 3 residues short of the CDR3 end, and the missing part is taken from the germline J gene. The CDR3 length is 14 residues. The germline V gene has CDR1 MNHNS and CDR2 SASEGT.

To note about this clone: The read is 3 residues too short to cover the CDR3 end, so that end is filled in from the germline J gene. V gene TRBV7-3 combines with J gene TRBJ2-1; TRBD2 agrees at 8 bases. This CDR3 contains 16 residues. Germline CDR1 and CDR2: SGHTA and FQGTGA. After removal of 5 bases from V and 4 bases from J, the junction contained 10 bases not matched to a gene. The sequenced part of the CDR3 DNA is TGTGCCAGCAGCGTCAGGCCGGGGGGGCCTTACAATGAG. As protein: CASSVRPGGPYNE. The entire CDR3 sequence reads CASSVRPGGPYNEQFF.

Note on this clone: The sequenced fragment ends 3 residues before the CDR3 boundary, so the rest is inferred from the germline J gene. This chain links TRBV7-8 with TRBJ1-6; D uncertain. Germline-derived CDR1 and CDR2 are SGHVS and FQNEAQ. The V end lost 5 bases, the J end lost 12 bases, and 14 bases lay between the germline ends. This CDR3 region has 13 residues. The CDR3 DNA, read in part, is TGTGCCAGCAGCCGAGGCAGGAACCTACCC. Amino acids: CASSRGRNLP. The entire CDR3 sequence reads CASSRGRNLPLHF.

The CDR3 is CASSAGGNPYDYTF. The CDR3 DNA, read in part, is TGTGCCAGCAGTGCGGGGGGGAACCCCTACGAC. The V and J genes are TRBV6-1 and TRBJ1-2; D perhaps matches TRBD1 (5 bases). The CDR3 is cut off 3 residues early in the read; its end comes from the germline J gene. The CDR3 is made up of 14 amino acids. Germline loops: CDR1 MNHNS, CDR2 SASEGT.